What follows are 12 T cell receptor beta chains derived from one specimen sequenced in a study of radiation and T cells in renal cell carcinoma. Here immunoSEQ multiplex PCR was the method, and the copy in TCRdb shows in-frame clones only, minus some. This table holds 15,000 to 20,000 clones, 50% found once. The treatment: 15 Gy SBRT to primary tumor, nephrectomy 4 weeks later. The starting material was tumor tissue, obtained from a patient whose treatment included radiotherapy and nephrectomy. These receptors all come from a woman aged 55-70 years with renal cell carcinoma.

The chain joins TRBV28 to TRBJ1-1; no reliable D call. The CDR3 length is 14 residues. Between the trimmed V and J ends, which lost 5 bases and 3 bases, there was a span of 13 bases. Germline lookup yields CDR1 MDHEN and CDR2 SYDVKM. The CDR3 loop is CASSQTGRYTEAFF. The CDR3 region has the DNA TGTGCCAGCAGTCAAACTGGGCGGTACACTGAAGCTTTCTTT.

This clone is labeled as medium-sized. The chain combines TRBV6-5 with TRBJ1-1; the D is unclear. The CDR3 has 13 amino acids. The V end lost 5 bases, the J end lost 1 base, and 8 bases lay between the germline ends. CDR1 and CDR2 (germline): MNHEY, SVGAGI. CDR3 sequence (DNA): TGTGCCAGCAGTCTAGCCCCGAACACTGAAGCTTTCTTT. Amino acid sequence: CASSLAPNTEAFF.

Worth noting for this clone: One junction end does not reproduce the germline sequence, and a read error may be involved. V is TRBV6-1 and J is TRBJ1-6; no firm D call. CDR1 MNHNS and CDR2 SASEGT come from the germline V gene. CDR3 length: 16 residues. The CDR3 region has the DNA TGTGCCATCAGTGTAGAAGATGGATCCTATAATTCACCCCTCCACTTT. Protein sequence: CAISVEDGSYNSPLHF.

The rearrangement uses TRBV7-9 and TRBJ1-1, with TRBD1 as a possible D gene (6 bases). There are 14 residues in the CDR3. CDR1 is SEHNR and CDR2 is FQNEAQ in the germline V gene (reference sequence). Trimming removed 5 bases from V and 4 bases from J, with 14 bases in between. CDR3 loop: CASSQTGSSTEAFF. CDR3 nucleotides: TGTGCCAGCAGCCAAACAGGGTCTAGCACTGAAGCTTTCTTT.

This chain uses TRBV6-5 with TRBJ1-4; 8 bases align to TRBD1. CDR3 length: 15 residues. Per germline, CDR1 MNHEY and CDR2 SVGAGI. J was trimmed by 5 bases and V by 4 bases; bases with no gene match: 6. CDR3 bases: TGTGCCAGCAGTTCCACAGGGGGGTTAAATGAAAAACTGTTTTTT. Translating gives CASSSTGGLNEKLFF.

The chain couples TRBV14 to TRBJ2-1; maybe TRBD2 (5 bases). The V end lost 8 bases, the J end lost 3 bases, and 11 bases lay between the germline ends. The CDR3 loop spans 13 amino acids. From germline, CDR1 is SGHDN and CDR2 FVKESK. The CDR3 DNA reads TGTGCCAGCCGCCCGGGGAACTACAATGAGCAGTTCTTC. It encodes CASRPGNYNEQFF.

In this sample, this clone turned up many times. This chain joins TRBV18 and TRBJ2-7; a possible D gene is TRBD2 (6 bases). Looked up from germline, CDR1 is KGHSH and CDR2 is LQKENI. CDR3 length: 15 amino acids. Trimming shortened V by 2 bases and J by 3 bases, and 14 bases separated the two germline ends. In nucleotides, the CDR3 is TGTGCCAGCTCACCAATGAGGGGAGCGGGCTACGAGCAGTACTTC. It encodes CASSPMRGAGYEQYF.

V gene TRBV14 combines with J gene TRBJ2-5, with 11 nucleotides matching TRBD1. The CDR3 sequence is 14 residues long. Germline V gives CDR1 SGHDN, CDR2 FVKESK. With V trimmed by 6 bases and J by 7 bases, 7 bases remained unmatched. This chain's CDR3 is CASRQSGQGVTQYF. CDR3 nucleotide sequence: TGTGCCAGCAGGCAATCGGGACAGGGGGTGACCCAGTACTTC.

This clone appeared a single time. The chain recombines TRBV7-9 with TRBJ2-5; D tentatively reads TRBD1 or TRBD2 (5 bases each). This CDR3 spans 14 amino acids. Trimming took off 8 bases at V and 1 base at J, with 14 bases between the two ends. Germline-derived CDR1 and CDR2 are SEHNR and FQNEAQ (reference sequence). DNA of the CDR3: TGTGCCAGCTATCGGGGCGACCTCCAAGAGACCCAGTACTTC. Its translation: CASYRGDLQETQYF.

The CDR3 DNA is TGTGCCTGGAAGGGTGGCGCCGTCTCGCTTTATGGCTACACCTTC. Translating it yields CAWKGGAVSLYGYTF. The V call is TRBV30, the J call TRBJ1-2; no reliable D call. There are 15 residues in the CDR3. The ends were cut back, 4 bases at V and 5 bases at J, with 20 bases in the middle. Germline lookup yields CDR1 GTSNPN and CDR2 SVGIG (reference sequence).

The J gene is TRBJ2-7, the V gene TRBV18; D perhaps matches TRBD2 (7 bases). The CDR3 extends over 14 amino acids. Trimming cost V 8 bases and J 3 bases, with 17 bases left between them. Germline CDR1 is KGHSH and CDR2 is LQKENI. The chain's CDR3 is CASGEGQGGYEQYF. For the CDR3, the DNA is TGTGCCAGCGGGGAGGGACAAGGGGGCTACGAGCAGTACTTC.

This clone has more than one count but fewer than ten. V is TRBV28 and J is TRBJ1-2, with D hard to call. The CDR3 is 13 residues long. Germline CDR1 reads MDHEN; CDR2 reads SYDVKM. Trimming shortened V by 8 bases and J by 0 bases, and 10 bases separated the two germline ends. The CDR3 sequence: CASLINTNYGYTF. CDR3 DNA: TGTGCCAGCTTAATCAACACTAACTATGGCTACACCTTC.